What follows is one T cell receptor (beta chain) and its context. The assay was immunoSEQ multiplex PCR, and TCRdb's table has in-frame clones only and misses some. This sample has 80,000 to 95,000 clones, with about 94% found just once. This entry is derived from a study of technical replicates of blood from several donors. The CDR3 runs to 16 residues. Germline V lookup: CDR1 SGHKS, CDR2 YYEKEE (reference sequence). Trimming took 0 bases from V and 6 from J; bases not matched to a gene: 8. Input material: T cells isolated from PBMCs. The rearrangement joins TRBV5-5 to TRBJ2-3; 9 bases fit TRBD2. This sequence originates from a human donor in good health. The CDR3 is CASSLVPGLAADTQYF. The CDR3 DNA follows: TGTGCCAGCAGCTTGGTACCGGGACTAGCTGCGGATACGCAGTATTTT.